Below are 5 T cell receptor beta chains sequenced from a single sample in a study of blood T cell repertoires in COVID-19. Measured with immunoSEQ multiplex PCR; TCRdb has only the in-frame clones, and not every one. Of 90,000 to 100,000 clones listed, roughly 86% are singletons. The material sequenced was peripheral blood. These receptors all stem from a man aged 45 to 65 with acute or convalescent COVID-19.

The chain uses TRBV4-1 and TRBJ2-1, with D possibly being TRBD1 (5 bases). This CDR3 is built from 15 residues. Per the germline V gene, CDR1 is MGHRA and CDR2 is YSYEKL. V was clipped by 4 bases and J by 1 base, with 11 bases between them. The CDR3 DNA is TGCGCCAGCAGCCCGCAAGGGGAATCCTACAATGAGCAGTTCTTC. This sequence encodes CASSPQGESYNEQFF.

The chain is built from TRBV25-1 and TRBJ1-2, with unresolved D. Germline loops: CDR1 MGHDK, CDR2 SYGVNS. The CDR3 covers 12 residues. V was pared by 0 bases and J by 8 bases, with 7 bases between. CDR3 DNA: TGTGCCAGCAGTGAATATTTCGCGGGCTACACCTTC. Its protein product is CASSEYFAGYTF.

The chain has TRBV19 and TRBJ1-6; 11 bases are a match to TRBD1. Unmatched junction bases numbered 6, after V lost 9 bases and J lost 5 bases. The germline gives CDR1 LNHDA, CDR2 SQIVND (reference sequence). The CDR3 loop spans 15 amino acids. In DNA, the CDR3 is TGTGCCAGCCGGACAGGGGGCTTTGATAATTCACCCCTCCACTTT. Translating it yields CASRTGGFDNSPLHF.

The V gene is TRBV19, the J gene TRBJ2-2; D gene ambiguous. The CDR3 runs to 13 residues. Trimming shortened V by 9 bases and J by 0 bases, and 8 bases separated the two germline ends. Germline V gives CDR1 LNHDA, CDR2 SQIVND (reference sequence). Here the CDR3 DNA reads TGTGCCAGCGCGGCCGCGAACACCGGGGAGCTGTTTTTT. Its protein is CASAAANTGELFF.

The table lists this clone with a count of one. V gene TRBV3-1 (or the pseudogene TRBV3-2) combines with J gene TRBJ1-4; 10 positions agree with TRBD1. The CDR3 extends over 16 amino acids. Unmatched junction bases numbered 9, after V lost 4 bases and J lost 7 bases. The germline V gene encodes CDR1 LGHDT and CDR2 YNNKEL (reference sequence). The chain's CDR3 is CASSPGRQGAGEKLFF. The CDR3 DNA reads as TGTGCCAGCAGCCCGGGGAGACAGGGGGCTGGTGAAAAACTGTTTTTT.